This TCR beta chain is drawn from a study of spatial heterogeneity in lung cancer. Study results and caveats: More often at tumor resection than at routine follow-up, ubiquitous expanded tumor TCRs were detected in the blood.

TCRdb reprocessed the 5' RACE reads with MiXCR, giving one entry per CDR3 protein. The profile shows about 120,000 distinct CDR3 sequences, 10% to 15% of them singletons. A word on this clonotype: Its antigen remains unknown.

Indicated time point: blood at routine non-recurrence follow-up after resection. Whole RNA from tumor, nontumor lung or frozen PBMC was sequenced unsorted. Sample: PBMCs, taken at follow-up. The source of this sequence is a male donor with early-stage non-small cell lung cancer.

CDR3 in DNA: TGTGCCAGCAGCGTATTGACGGCCACCGGGGAGCTGTTTTTT. This codes for CASSVLTATGELFF. The chain couples TRBV9 to TRBJ2-2; D is unclear. Germline-derived CDR1 and CDR2 are SGDLS and YYNGEE. Trimming cost V 1 base and J 4 bases, with 8 bases left between them. This CDR3 comprises 14 residues.